A single sample is the source of the 4 T cell receptor beta chains below, sequenced in a study of neurological immune-mediated disorders. TCRdb re-called the 5' RACE reads through MiXCR, storing one row per CDR3 protein. The sample records around 49,000 distinct CDR3 sequences, about 13% being singletons. Noted time point: longitudinal time-point 3. Specimen: PBMCs. The receptors stem from a male donor with HTLV-1-associated myelopathy (HAM/TSP).

On this clonotype itself: One base away lies a much larger clone, so this may be a sequencing read error. The genes are TRBV7-8 and TRBJ1-2, with a possible D match to TRBD1 (5 bases). CDR1 is SGHVS, CDR2 FQNEAQ, per germline. The CDR3 length is 14 residues. Trimming removed 4 bases at V and 5 bases at J, with 14 bases between. CDR3 DNA: TGTGCCAGCAGCTCCAGGGCGGGGCTTTATGGCTACACCTTC. Its translation is CASSSRAGLYGYTF.

Ten or more counts support this clonotype. The chain joins TRBV3-1 to TRBJ1-6; a weak D match, TRBD1 (5 bases). The V end lost 4 bases, the J end lost 7 bases, and 17 bases lay between the germline ends. This CDR3 is built from 16 residues. The V gene's germline CDR1 is LGHDT and CDR2 YNNKEL (reference sequence). The CDR3 reads CASSLGSPRGNSPLHF. The CDR3 nucleotides are TGTGCCAGCAGCCTCGGGTCACCTCGGGGGAATTCACCCCTCCACTTT.

The table lists this clonotype with many counts. The V and J genes are TRBV10-3 and TRBJ1-1, with 7 bases lining up with TRBD1. After removal of 3 bases from V and 4 bases from J, the junction contained 14 bases not matched to a gene. The CDR3 totals 17 residues. Germline lookup yields CDR1 ENHRY and CDR2 SYGVKD. The CDR3 here is CAISDQGFGQGGTEAFF. As DNA, the CDR3 is TGTGCCATCAGTGATCAGGGTTTCGGGCAGGGGGGCACTGAAGCTTTCTTT.

This clonotype was counted many times. One end of the junction fails to match germline, which may point to a read error. The chain is built from TRBV6-2 or TRBV6-3 and TRBJ1-2; tentatively, D is TRBD1 (5 bases). This CDR3 has 12 amino acids. Germline CDR1 and CDR2: MNHEY and SVGEGT. The DNA of the CDR3 is TGTGCCGGCAGACGGGACGTCGGAGGCTACACCTTC. It is translated as CAGRRDVGGYTF.